This is a list of T cell receptor beta chains from one sample in a study of CD4 T cells in relation to SARS-CoV-2 and coronaviruses. Here immunoSEQ multiplex PCR was the method, and the copy in TCRdb shows in-frame clones only, minus some. The table shows around 34,000 clones, with 60% to 85% occurring only once. These TCRs are of unknown antigen specificity. Sequencing was done on a sample of memory CD4+ T cells from PBMCs, cultured in vitro. The origin of the receptors is an adult with COVID-19. Each CDR3 is given with its conserved first and last residue. The D gene is left open where the match is weak. Size is omitted from some rows. Given values are once, few, many or a class for expanded clones.

TRBJ2-5 TRBV27 TRBD2 . CASSEGASGYQETQYF TGTGCCAGCAGTGAAGGGGCTAGCGGTTACCAAGAGACCCAGTACTTC
TRBJ2-2 TRBV19 . few CASTDRRNTGELFF TGTGCCAGTACCGACAGGAGGAACACCGGGGAGCTGTTTTTT
TRBJ2-7 TRBV11-2 . . CASGISYEQYF TGTGCCAGCGGAATCTCCTACGAGCAGTACTTC
TRBJ2-3 TRBV19 . . CASSLRGAQYF TGTGCCAGTAGTCTGAGGGGAGCGCAGTATTTT
TRBJ2-7 TRBV28 . . CASSFSFRGRFSSYEQYF TGTGCCAGCAGTTTCAGCTTCCGGGGCAGGTTTAGCTCCTACGAGCAGTACTTC
TRBJ2-3 TRBV11-3 TRBD2 . CASSLGRREGLDTQYF TGTGCCAGCAGCCTAGGGCGGCGGGAGGGCCTGGATACGCAGTATTTT
TRBJ2-2 TRBV7-9 . once CASDPQRVSGELFF TGTGCCAGCGATCCACAGAGGGTGAGCGGGGAGCTGTTTTTT
TRBJ2-1 TRBV5-6 . . CASSPGRLSYNEQFF TGTGCCAGCAGCCCCGGTAGGTTATCCTACAATGAGCAGTTCTTC
TRBJ1-3 TRBV10-3 TRBD1 few CAISEPDRGGGNTIYF TGTGCCATCAGTGAACCGGACAGGGGTGGTGGAAACACCATATATTTT
TRBJ2-1 TRBV11-2 TRBD2 few CASNPGTSGWDEQFF TGTGCCAGCAACCCCGGGACTAGCGGTTGGGATGAGCAGTTCTTC
TRBJ2-3 TRBV28 TRBD2 . CASSSPGGGLAGPHTQYF TGTGCCAGCAGTTCCCCTGGTGGGGGGCTAGCGGGCCCTCATACGCAGTATTTT
TRBJ2-5 TRBV29-1 TRBD2 few CSAHRAGATQYF TGCAGCGCCCATAGAGCGGGGGCGACCCAGTACTTC
TRBJ2-2 TRBV3-1/TRBV3-2 . . CASSQGSYGSRSGELFF TGTGCCAGCAGCCAAGGATCATACGGGAGTAGGTCCGGGGAGCTGTTTTTT
TRBJ2-1 TRBV9 . . CASSVGLDNEQFF TGTGCCAGCAGCGTAGGGCTTGACAATGAGCAGTTCTTC
TRBJ2-1 TRBV5-4 TRBD2 . CASSLGGTSGIYNEQFF TGTGCCAGCAGCTTGGGTGGGACTAGCGGGATATACAATGAGCAGTTCTTC
TRBJ2-5 TRBV5-1 TRBD2 . CASSLVPSGSQETQYF TGCGCCAGCAGCTTGGTGCCTAGCGGGAGTCAAGAGACCCAGTACTTC
TRBJ1-1 TRBV7-9 . . CASSLTPQGEAFF TGTGCCAGCAGCTTGACCCCCCAGGGGGAAGCTTTCTTT
TRBJ2-3 TRBV28 . once CASSLSSAGADTQYF TGTGCCAGCAGTTTGTCTAGCGCGGGCGCAGATACGCAGTATTTT
TRBJ2-7 TRBV19 TRBD2 . CASSLTSGSLNEQYF TGTGCCAGTAGCCTCACTAGCGGGAGTTTAAACGAGCAGTACTTC
TRBJ2-1 TRBV9 . few CASSVTQGHEQFF TGTGCCAGCAGCGTGACGCAGGGTCATGAGCAGTTCTTC
TRBJ2-2 TRBV5-1 TRBD1 few CASSPGQGVSGELFF TGCGCCAGCAGCCCAGGACAGGGTGTATCCGGGGAGCTGTTTTTT
TRBJ1-2 TRBV19 . . CASSTGDISVSYGYTF TGTGCCAGTAGTACTGGGGACATCAGTGTCTCCTATGGCTACACCTTC
TRBJ1-1 TRBV11-2 . . CASSLEYREDTEAFF TGTGCCAGCAGCTTAGAATACAGGGAAGACACTGAAGCTTTCTTT
TRBJ2-1 TRBV7-2 . . CASSLARNAYNEQFF TGTGCCAGCAGCTTAGCGCGAAACGCGTACAATGAGCAGTTCTTC
TRBJ2-2 TRBV7-3 TRBD2 . CASSYRLAGIPAGELFF TGTGCCAGCAGCTACCGACTAGCGGGAATCCCCGCCGGGGAGCTGTTTTTT
TRBJ2-1 TRBV4-1 TRBD2 few CASSSTLHGRAAYNEQFF TGCGCCAGCAGCTCCACCCTCCATGGGAGGGCCGCCTACAATGAGCAGTTCTTC
TRBJ2-7 TRBV11-2 . once CASSLGGGSPYEQYF TGTGCCAGCAGCCTTGGGGGGGGCAGCCCCTACGAGCAGTACTTC
TRBJ2-3 TRBV7-2 . . CASSFGQATDTQYF TGTGCCAGCAGCTTCGGACAAGCCACAGATACGCAGTATTTT
TRBJ2-7 TRBV6-1 TRBD2 . CASSERETYEQYF TGTGCCAGCAGTGAGCGGGAGACCTACGAGCAGTACTTC
TRBJ2-3 TRBV2 TRBD2 . CASSVLREGTDTQYF TGTGCCAGCAGTGTACTGCGGGAGGGCACAGATACGCAGTATTTT
TRBJ1-1 TRBV6-5 TRBD1 . CASGGQGGNTEAFF TGTGCCAGCGGCGGTCAGGGGGGGAACACTGAAGCTTTCTTT
TRBJ2-7 TRBV13 TRBD2 . CASSYGHLGGEQYF TGTGCCAGCAGCTACGGTCACCTGGGGGGGGAGCAGTACTTC
TRBJ2-1 TRBV18 . . CASSPFGLLSNEQFF TGTGCCAGCTCACCATTCGGACTATTGAGTAATGAGCAGTTCTTC
TRBJ2-7 TRBV28 TRBD1 few CASSLGDRKGEQYF TGTGCCAGCAGTTTAGGGGACAGGAAGGGCGAGCAGTACTTC
TRBJ1-6 TRBV19 . once CASSMGRPNSPLHF TGTGCCAGTAGTATGGGCAGGCCTAATTCACCCCTCCACTTT
TRBJ2-7 TRBV28 TRBD2 . CASSTGLVKQYF TGTGCCAGCAGCACGGGACTAGTCAAGCAGTACTTC
TRBJ1-4 TRBV6-1 TRBD1 . CASNEDRGREKLFF TGTGCCAGCAATGAAGACAGGGGGCGTGAAAAACTGTTTTTT
TRBJ2-7 TRBV27 . medium-sized CASSFRGARNGEQYF TGTGCCAGCAGTTTTAGGGGGGCGCGAAATGGCGAGCAGTACTTC
TRBJ2-7 TRBV7-9 . . CASSPQGHEQYF TGTGCCAGCAGTCCCCAGGGGCACGAGCAGTACTTC
TRBJ2-1 TRBV15 TRBD2 . CATSRRLAGADEQFF TGTGCCACCAGCCGAAGACTAGCGGGAGCTGATGAGCAGTTCTTC
TRBJ2-4 TRBV28 TRBD2 once CASTRSGRGRNIQYF TGTGCCAGCACGAGAAGCGGGAGAGGGCGTAACATTCAGTACTTC